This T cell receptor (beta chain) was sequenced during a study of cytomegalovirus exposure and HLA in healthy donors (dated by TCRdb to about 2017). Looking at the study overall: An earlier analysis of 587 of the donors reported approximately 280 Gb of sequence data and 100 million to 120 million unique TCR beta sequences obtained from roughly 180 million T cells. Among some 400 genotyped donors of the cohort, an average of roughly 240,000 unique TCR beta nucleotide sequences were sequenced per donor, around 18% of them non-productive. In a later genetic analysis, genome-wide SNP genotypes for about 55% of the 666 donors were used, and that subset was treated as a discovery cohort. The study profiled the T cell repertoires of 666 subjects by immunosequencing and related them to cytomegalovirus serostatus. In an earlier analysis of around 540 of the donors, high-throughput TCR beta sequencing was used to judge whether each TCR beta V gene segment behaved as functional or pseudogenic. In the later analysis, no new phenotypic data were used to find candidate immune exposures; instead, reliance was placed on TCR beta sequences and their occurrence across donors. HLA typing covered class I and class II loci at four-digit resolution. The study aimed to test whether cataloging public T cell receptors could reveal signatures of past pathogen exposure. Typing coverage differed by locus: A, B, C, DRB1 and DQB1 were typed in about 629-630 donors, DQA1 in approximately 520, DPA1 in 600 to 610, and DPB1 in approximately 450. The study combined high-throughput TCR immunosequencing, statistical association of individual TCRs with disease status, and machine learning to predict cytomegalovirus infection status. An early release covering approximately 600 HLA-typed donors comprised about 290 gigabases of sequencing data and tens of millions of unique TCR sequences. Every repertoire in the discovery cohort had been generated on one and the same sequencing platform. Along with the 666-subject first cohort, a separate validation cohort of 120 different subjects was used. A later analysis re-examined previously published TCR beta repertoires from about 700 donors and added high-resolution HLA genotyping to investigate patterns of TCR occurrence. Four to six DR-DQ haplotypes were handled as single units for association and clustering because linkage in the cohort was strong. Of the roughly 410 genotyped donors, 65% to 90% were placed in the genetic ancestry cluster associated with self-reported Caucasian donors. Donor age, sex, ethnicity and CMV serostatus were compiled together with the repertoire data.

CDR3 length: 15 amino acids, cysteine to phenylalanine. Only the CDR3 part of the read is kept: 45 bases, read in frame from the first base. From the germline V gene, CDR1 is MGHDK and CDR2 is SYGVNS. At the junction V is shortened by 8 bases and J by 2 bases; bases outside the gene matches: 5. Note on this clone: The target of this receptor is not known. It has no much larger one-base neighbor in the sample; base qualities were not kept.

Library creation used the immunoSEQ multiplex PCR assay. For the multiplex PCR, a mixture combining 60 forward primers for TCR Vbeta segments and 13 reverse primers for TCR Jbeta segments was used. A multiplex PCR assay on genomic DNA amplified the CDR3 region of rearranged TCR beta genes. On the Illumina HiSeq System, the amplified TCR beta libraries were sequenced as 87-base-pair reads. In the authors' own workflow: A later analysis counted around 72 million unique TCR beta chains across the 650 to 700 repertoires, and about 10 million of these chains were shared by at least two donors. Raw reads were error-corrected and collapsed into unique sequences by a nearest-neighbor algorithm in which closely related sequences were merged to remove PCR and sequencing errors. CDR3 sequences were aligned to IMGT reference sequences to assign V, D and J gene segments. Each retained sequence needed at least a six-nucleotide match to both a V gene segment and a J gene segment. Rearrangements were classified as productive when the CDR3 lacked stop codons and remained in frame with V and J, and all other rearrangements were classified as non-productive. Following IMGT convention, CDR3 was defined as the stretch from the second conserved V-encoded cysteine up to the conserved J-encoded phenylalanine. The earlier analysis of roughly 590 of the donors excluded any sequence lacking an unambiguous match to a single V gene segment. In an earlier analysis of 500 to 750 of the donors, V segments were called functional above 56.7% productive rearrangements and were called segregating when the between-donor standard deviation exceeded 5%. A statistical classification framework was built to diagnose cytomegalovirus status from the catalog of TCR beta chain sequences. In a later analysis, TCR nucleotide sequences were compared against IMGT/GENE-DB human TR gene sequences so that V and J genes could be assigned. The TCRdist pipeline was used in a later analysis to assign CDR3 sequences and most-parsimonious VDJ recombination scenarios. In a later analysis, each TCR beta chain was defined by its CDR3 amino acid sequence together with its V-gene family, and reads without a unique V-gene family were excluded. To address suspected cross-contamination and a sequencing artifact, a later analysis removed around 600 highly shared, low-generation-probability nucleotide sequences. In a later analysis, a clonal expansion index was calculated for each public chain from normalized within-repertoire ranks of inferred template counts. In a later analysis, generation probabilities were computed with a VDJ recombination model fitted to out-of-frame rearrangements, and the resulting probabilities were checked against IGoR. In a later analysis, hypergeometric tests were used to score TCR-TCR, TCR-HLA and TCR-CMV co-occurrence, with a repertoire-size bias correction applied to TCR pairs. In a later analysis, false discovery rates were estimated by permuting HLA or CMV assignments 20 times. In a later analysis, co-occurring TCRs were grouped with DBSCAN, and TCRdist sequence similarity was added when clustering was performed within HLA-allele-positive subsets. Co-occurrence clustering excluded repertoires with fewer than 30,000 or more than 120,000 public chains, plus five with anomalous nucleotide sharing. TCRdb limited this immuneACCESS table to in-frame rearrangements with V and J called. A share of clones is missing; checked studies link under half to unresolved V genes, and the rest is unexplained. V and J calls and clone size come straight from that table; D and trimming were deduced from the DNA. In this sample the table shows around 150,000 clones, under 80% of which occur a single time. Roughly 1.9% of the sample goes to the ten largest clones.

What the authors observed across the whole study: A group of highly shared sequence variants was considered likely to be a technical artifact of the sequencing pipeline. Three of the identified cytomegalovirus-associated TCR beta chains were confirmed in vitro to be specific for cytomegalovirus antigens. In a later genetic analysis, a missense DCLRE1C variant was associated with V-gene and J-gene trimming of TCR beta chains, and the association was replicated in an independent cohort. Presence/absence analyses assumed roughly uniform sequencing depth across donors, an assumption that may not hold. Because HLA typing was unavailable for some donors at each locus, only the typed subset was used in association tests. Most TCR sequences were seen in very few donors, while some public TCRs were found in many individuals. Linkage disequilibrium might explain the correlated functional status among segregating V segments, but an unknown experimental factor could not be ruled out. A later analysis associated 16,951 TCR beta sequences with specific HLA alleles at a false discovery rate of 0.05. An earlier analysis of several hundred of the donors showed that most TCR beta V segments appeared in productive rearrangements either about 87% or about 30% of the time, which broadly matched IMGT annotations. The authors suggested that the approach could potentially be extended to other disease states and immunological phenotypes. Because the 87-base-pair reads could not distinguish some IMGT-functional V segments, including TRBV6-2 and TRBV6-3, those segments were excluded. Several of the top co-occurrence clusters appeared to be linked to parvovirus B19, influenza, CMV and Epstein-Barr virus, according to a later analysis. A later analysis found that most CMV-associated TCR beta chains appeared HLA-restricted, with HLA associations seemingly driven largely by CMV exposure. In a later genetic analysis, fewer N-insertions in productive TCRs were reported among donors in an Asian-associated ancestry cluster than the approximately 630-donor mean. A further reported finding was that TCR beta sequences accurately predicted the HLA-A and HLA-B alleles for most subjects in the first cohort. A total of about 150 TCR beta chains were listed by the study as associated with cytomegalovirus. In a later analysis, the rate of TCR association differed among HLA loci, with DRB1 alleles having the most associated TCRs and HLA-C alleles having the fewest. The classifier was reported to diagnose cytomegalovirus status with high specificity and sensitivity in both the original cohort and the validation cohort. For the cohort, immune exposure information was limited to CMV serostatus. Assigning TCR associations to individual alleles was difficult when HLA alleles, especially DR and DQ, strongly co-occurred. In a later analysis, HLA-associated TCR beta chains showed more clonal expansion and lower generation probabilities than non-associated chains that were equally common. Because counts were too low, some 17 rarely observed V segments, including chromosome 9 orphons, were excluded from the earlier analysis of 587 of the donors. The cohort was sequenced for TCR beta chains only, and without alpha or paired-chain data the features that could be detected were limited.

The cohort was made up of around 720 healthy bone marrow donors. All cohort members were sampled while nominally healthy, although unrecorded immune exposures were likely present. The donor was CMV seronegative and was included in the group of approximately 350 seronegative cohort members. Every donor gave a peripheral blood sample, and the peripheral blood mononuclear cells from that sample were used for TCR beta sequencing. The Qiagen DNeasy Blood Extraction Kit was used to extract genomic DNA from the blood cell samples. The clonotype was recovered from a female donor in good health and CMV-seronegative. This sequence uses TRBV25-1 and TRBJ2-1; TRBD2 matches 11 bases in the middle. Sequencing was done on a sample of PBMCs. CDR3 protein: CASATSGTTYNEQFF. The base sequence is TGTGCCAGCGCGACTAGCGGGACCACCTACAATGAGCAGTTCTTC.